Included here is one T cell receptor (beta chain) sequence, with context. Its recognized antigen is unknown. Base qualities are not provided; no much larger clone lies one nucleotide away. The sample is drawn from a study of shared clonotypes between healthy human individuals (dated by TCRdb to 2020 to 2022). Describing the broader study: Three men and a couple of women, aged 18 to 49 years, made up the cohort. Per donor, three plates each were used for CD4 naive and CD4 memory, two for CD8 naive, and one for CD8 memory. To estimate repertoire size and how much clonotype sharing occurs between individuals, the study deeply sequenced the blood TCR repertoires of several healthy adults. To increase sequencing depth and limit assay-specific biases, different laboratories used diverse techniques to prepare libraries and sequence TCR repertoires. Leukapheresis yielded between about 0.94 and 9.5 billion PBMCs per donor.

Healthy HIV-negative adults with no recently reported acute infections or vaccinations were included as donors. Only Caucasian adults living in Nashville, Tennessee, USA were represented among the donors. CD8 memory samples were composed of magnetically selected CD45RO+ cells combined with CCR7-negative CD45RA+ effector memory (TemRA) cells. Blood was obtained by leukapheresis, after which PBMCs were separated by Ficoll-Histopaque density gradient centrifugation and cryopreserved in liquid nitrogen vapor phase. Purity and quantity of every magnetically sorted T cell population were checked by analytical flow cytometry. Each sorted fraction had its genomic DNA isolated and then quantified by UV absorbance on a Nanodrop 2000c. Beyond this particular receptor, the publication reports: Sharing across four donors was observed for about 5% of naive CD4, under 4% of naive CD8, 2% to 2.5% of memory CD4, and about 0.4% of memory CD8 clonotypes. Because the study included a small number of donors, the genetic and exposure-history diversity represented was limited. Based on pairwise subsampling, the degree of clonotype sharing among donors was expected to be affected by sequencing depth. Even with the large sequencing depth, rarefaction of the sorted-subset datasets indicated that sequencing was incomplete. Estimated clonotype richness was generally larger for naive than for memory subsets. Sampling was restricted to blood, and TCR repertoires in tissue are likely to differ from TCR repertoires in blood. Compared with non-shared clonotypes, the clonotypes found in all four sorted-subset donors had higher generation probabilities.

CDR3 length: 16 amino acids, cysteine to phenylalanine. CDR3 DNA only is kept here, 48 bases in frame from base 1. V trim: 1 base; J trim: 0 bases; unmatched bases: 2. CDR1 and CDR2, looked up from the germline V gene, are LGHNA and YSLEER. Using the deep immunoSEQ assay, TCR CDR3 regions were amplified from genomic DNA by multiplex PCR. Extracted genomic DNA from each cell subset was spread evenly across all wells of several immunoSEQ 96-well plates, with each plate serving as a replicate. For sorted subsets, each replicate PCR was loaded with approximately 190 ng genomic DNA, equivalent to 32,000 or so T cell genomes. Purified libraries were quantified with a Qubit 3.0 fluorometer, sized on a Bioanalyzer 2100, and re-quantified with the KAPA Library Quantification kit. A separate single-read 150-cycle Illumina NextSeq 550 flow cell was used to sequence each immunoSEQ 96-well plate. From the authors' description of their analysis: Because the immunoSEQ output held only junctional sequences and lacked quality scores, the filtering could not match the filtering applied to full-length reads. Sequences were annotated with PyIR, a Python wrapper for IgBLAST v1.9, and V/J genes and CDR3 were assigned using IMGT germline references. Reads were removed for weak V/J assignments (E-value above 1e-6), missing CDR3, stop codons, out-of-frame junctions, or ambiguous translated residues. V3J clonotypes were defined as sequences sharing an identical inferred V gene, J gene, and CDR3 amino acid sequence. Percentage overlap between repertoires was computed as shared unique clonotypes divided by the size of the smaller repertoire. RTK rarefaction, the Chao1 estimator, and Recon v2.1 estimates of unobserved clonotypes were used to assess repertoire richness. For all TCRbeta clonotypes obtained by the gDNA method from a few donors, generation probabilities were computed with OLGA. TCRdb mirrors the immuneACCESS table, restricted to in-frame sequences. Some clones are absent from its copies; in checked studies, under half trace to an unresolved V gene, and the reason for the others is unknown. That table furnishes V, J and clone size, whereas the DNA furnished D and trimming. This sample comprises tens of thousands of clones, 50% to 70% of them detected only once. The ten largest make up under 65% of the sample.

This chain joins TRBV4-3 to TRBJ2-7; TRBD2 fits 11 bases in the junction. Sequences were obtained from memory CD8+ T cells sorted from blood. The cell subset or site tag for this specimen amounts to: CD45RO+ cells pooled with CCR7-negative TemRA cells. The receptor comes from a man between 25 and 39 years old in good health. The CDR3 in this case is CASSQGGLADSYEQYF. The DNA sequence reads TGCGCCAGCAGCCAAGGGGGACTAGCGGACTCCTACGAGCAGTACTTC.